The clone carrying this TCR beta chain was found once. The antigen remains unidentified. These data originate in a study of T cells in localized non-small cell lung cancer. TCRdb's copy holds only in-frame clones and misses some; the assay was immunoSEQ multiplex PCR. The profile shows around 17,000 clones, around 91% of them singletons. The study, taken as a whole, reports: Among blood samples, higher T cell density accompanied longer overall survival. Sequencing was restricted to one tumor region; therefore, heterogeneity remains possible. Clonality peaked in uninvolved adjacent lung rather than tumor. Adjacent lung had a median around 60 of the 100 largest tumor clones.

This CDR3 spans 14 amino acids. The J segment lost 7 bases and the V segment lost 5 bases, leaving 7 bases of the junction unmatched. Germline V gene sequence: CDR1 MDHEN, CDR2 SYDVKM. The chain joins TRBV28 to TRBJ1-5, with 8 bases lining up with TRBD1. The sequencing used peripheral blood mononuclear cells, collected before any cancer treatment. The TCR sequence derives from a woman between 35 and 75 years old with stage III lung adenocarcinoma. The CDR3 is CASSPDRGGQPQHF. The CDR3 DNA follows: TGTGCCAGCAGTCCCGACAGGGGTGGCCAGCCCCAGCATTTT. Full variable domain (rest looked up from reference TRBV28 and TRBJ1-5): DVKVTQSSRYLVKRTGEKVFLECVQDMDHENMFWYRQDPGLGLRLIYFSYDVKMKEKGDIPEGYSVSREKKERFSLILESASTNQTSMYLCASSPDRGGQPQHFGDGTRLSIL.